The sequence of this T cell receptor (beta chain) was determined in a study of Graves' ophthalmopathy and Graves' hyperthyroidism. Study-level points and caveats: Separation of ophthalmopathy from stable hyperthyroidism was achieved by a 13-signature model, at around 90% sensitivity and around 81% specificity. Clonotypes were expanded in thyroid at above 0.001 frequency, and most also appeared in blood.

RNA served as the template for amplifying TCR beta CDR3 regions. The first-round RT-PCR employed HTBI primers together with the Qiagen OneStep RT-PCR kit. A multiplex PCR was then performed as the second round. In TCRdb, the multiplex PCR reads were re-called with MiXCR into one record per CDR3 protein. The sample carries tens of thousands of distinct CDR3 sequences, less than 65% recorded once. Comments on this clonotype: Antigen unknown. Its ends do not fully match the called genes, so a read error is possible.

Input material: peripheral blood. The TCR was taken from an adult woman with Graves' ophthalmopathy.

DNA for the CDR3: TGTGTCAGCAGCTTCCGGGCGGAGGAAGGGAATGAGCAGTTCTTC. Its protein is CVSSFRAEEGNEQFF. This chain connects TRBV11-2 to TRBJ2-1; TRBD2 is a possible D gene (5 bases). The CDR3 covers 15 residues. CDR1 is SGHAT, CDR2 FQNNGV, per germline.